This T cell receptor (beta chain) was recovered during a study of cytomegalovirus exposure and HLA in healthy donors. Study findings and constraints: In a later analysis, HLA-associated TCR beta chains were more clonally expanded than equally common others.

Germline V gene sequence: CDR1 SGHNT, CDR2 YYREEE (reference sequence). V lost 4 bases to trimming and J lost 1 base, with 14 bases between them. The CDR3 extends over 15 amino acids. Regarding this clone: No antigen is known for it.

Researchers ran the PCR with 60 Vbeta and 13 Jbeta primers. Libraries were prepared by immunoSEQ multiplex PCR; TCRdb keeps only in-frame clonotypes and omits some of them. Found here are roughly 100,000 clones, around three quarters of them singletons; the top ten hold approximately 5.3%. This clonotype originated in a man aged 25 to 40 in good health and CMV-seropositive. The V and J genes are TRBV5-4 and TRBJ2-5; D is possibly TRBD2 (6 bases). The sequencing input was PBMCs. The CDR3 region is CASSQERVTQETQYF. CDR3 DNA sequence: TGTGCCAGCAGCCAAGAGCGGGTAACCCAAGAGACCCAGTACTTC.